This TCR beta chain came from a study of naive and memory T cell subsets. Study results and limitations: From naive to CM, EM and EMRA, diversity decreased and Gini increased. Activation and differentiation may alter RNA-based TCR counts.

Four subsets defined by CD45RA and CD27 were sorted after CD3, CD4, CD8 and live/dead staining. The CDR3 runs to 14 residues. The V end lost 5 bases, the J end lost 0 bases, and 8 bases lay between the germline ends. An equimolar mix of two oligonucleotides served as the beta constant-region primer for TRBC1 and TRBC2. Nested alpha and beta constant-region primers with the SP2 primer drove four PCR rounds on ligated cDNA. MiXCR, applied by TCRdb to the UMI-ligation and nested PCR reads, yields one record per CDR3 protein. The profile shows roughly 140,000 distinct CDR3 sequences, approximately 15% of them singletons. This clonotype was observed at least ten times. Its target is unknown.

The origin of this receptor is a human donor in good health. V is TRBV12-3 or TRBV12-4 and J is TRBJ1-5; maybe TRBD1 (5 bases). Sequenced: naive CD4+ T cells from blood. The CDR3 DNA reads as TGTGCCAGCAGTCTGACAGATAGCAATCAGCCCCAGCATTTT. This translates into CASSLTDSNQPQHF.